This record looks at one TCR beta chain sequence and its context. The sample is drawn from a study of human T cells and chemical hapten exposure. Study-level information: DPC at 0.01% went onto the upper back in patch tests, read at 6 days. Variability of per-sample TCR yields stemmed mainly from small differences in pooled library volume.

TCRdb reprocessed the RACE reads via MiXCR and lists one record per CDR3 protein. This table holds some 170,000 distinct CDR3 sequences, approximately 20% found once. Time point in this sample: patch test 1, 2 weeks after DPC sensitization. Treatment meaning: therapeutic diphenylcyclopropenone sensitization with weekly scalp DPC. People who gave samples had alopecia, were 18 to 70 years old, and were suitable for DPC. This CDR3 region has 15 residues. Trimming took 0 bases from V and 7 from J, leaving 15 bases between them. Germline values: CDR1 SEHNR, CDR2 FQNEAQ (reference sequence). This clonotype was sampled from a woman between 50 and 59 years old with alopecia areata. Some clones in this sample may be carry-over from other donors' samples. V gene TRBV7-9 combines with J gene TRBJ2-5, with a tentative D call TRBD2 (5 bases). Here the sequenced sample was whole blood, taken in connection with sensitization to the hapten diphenylcyclopropenone (DPC). DNA for the CDR3: TGTGCCAGCAGCTTAGCGGAGGCCGCTGTAGGGACCCAGTACTTC. Translation: CASSLAEAAVGTQYF.